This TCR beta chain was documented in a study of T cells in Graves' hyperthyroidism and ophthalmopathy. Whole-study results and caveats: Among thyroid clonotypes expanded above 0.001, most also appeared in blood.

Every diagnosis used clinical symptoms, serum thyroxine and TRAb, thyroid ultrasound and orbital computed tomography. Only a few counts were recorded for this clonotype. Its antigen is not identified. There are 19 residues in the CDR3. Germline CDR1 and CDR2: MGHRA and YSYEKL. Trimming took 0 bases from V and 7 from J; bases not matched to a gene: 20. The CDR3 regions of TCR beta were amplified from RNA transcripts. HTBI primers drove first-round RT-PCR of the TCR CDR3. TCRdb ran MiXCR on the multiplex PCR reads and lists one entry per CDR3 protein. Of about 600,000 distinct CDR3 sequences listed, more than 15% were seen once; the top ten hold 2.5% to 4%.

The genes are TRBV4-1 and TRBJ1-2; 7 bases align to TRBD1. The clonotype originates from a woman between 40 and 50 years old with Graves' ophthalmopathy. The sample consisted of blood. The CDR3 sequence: CASSQDTQGGRVLMGGYTF. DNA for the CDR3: TGCGCCAGCAGCCAAGACACACAAGGGGGCAGGGTGCTGATGGGTGGCTACACCTTC.